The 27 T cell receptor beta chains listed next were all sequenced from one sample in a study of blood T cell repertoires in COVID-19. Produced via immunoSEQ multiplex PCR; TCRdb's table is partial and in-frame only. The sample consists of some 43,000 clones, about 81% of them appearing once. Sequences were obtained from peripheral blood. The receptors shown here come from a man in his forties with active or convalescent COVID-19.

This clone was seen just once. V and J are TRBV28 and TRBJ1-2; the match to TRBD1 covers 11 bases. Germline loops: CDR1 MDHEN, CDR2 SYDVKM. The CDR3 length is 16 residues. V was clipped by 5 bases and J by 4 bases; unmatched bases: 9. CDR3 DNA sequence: TGTGCCAGCAGTCCCTCCGGGACAGGGGGGGTCTATGGCTACACCTTC. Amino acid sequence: CASSPSGTGGVYGYTF.

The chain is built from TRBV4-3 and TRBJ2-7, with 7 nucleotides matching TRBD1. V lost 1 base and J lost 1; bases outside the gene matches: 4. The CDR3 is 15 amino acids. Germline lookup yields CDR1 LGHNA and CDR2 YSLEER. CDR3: CASSQGTGDSYEQYF. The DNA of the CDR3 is TGCGCCAGCAGCCAAGGGACAGGAGATTCCTACGAGCAGTACTTC.

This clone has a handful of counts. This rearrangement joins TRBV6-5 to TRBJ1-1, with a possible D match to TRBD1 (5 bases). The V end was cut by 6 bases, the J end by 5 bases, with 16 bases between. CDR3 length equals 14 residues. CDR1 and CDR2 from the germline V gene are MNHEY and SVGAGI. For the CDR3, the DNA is TGTGCCAGCAGCGCAGGACACCCGATGACTGAAGCTTTCTTT. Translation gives CASSAGHPMTEAFF.

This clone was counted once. CDR3 coding DNA: TGTGCCAGCAGCGGGGACAGGGATTTTTCCGGGGAGCTGTTTTTT. Translating gives CASSGDRDFSGELFF. V and J are TRBV9 and TRBJ2-2, with TRBD1 matching 9 bases. With 3 bases clipped from V and 6 bases from J, the junction kept 6 bases outside the gene matches. The CDR3 covers 15 residues. From germline, CDR1 is SGDLS and CDR2 YYNGEE. The complete variable domain, with remaining parts taken from reference TRBV9 and TRBJ2-2, reads DSGVTQTPKHLITATGQRVTLRCSPRSGDLSVYWYQQSLDQGLQFLIQYYNGEERAKGNILERFSAQQFPDLHSELNLSSLELGDSALYFCASSGDRDFSGELFFGEGSRLTVL.

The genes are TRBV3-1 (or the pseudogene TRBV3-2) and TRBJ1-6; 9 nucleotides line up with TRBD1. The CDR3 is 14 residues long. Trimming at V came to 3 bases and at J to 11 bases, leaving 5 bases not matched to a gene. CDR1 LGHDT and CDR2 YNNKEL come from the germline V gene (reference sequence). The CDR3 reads CASSQGGQGTPLHF. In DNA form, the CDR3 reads TGTGCCAGCAGCCAGGGGGGACAGGGAACACCCCTCCACTTT.

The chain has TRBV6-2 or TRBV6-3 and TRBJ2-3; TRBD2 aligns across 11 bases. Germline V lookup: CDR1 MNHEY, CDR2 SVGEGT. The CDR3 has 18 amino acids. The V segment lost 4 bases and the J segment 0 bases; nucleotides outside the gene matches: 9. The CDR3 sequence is CASSFVAGGISSTDTQYF. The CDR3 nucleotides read TGTGCCAGCAGTTTTGTAGCGGGAGGGATTTCTAGCACAGATACGCAGTATTTT.

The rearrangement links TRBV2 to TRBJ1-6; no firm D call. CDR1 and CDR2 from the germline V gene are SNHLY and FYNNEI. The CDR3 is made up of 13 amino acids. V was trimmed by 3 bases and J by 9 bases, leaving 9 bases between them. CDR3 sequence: CASSDALGSPLHF. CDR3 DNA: TGTGCCAGCAGTGACGCCCTAGGTTCACCCCTCCACTTT.

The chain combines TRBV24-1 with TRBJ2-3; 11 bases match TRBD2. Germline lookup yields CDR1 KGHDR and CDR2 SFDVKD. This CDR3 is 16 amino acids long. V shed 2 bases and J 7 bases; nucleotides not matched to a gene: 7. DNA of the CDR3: TGTGCCACCAGTGATTCTTTAGCGGGAGGGCCCAATACGCAGTATTTT. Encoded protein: CATSDSLAGGPNTQYF.

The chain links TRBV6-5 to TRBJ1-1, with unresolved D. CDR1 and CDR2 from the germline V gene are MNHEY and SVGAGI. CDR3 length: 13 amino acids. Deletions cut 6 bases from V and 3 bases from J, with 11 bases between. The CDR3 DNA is TGTGCCAGCAGGAACACTATAGACACTGAAGCTTTCTTT. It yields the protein CASRNTIDTEAFF.

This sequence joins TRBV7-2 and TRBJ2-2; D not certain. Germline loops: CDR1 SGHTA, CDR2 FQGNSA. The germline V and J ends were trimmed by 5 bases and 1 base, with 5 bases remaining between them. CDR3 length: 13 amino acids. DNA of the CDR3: TGTGCCAGCAGCCTAAAGAACACCGGGGAGCTGTTTTTT. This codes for CASSLKNTGELFF.

The CDR3 here is CASYPLAGDTDTQYF. In nucleotides, the CDR3 is TGTGCCAGCTATCCTCTAGCGGGAGATACAGATACGCAGTATTTT. The chain recombines TRBV7-9 with TRBJ2-3; 10 nucleotides align to TRBD2. Germline values: CDR1 SEHNR, CDR2 FQNEAQ (reference sequence). The trim removed 8 bases at V and 3 bases at J, leaving 8 bases unmatched. The CDR3 loop spans 15 amino acids.

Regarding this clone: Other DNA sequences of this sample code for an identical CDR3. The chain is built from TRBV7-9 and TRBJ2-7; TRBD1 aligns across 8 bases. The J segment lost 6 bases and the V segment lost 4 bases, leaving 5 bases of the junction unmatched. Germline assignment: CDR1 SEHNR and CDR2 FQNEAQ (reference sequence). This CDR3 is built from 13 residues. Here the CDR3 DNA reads TGTGCCAGCAGCTCCGGACAGGGCCGCGAGCAGTACTTC. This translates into CASSSGQGREQYF.

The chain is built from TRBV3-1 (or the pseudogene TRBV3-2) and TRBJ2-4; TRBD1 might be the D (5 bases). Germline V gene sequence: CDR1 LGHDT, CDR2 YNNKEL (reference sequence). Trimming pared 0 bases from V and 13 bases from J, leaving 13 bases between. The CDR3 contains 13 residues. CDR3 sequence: CASSQDLRDTQYF. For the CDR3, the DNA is TGTGCCAGCAGCCAAGATCTCAGGGATACGCAGTACTTC.

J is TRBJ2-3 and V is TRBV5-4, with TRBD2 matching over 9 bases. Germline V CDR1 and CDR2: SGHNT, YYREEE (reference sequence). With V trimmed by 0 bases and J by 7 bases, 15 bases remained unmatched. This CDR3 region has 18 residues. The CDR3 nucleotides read TGTGCCAGCAGCTTGGAGGGGCGCGGGGGGGCGGTAGGAAATACGCAGTATTTT. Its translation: CASSLEGRGGAVGNTQYF.

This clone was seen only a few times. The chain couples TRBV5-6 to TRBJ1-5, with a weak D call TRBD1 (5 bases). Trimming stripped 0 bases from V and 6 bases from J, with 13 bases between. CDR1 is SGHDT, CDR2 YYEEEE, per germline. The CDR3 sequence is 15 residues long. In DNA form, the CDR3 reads TGTGCCAGCAGCTTGGCCTTGGGGGGTACTCAGCCCCAGCATTTT. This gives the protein CASSLALGGTQPQHF.

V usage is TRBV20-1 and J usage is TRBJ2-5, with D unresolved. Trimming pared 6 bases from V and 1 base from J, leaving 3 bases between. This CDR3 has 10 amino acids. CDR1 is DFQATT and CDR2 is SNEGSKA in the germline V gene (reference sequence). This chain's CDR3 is CSASQETQYF. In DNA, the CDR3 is TGCAGTGCCTCCCAAGAGACCCAGTACTTC.

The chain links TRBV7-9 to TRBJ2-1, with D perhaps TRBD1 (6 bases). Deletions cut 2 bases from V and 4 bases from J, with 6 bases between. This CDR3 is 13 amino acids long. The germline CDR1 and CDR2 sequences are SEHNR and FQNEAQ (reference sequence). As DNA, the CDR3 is TGTGCCAGCAGCTTACAGGGGTACAATGAGCAGTTCTTC. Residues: CASSLQGYNEQFF. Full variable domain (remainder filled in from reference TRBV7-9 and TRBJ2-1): DTGVSQNPRHKITKRGQNVTFRCDPISEHNRLYWYRQTLGQGPEFLTYFQNEAQLEKSRLLSDRFSAERPKGSFSTLEIQRTEQGDSAMYLCASSLQGYNEQFFGPGTRLTVL.

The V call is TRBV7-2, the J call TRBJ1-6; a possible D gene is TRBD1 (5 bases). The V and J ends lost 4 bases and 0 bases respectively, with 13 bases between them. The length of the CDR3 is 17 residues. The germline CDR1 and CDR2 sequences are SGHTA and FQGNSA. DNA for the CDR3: TGTGCCAGCAGCTCTACAGGCCCCTACTCCTATAATTCACCCCTCCACTTT. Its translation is CASSSTGPYSYNSPLHF.

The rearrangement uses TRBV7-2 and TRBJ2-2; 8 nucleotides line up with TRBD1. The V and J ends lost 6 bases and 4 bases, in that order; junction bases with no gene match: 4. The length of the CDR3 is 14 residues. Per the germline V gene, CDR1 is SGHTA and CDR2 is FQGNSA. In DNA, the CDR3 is TGTGCCAGCAGGGGGACAGGACGCACCGGGGAGCTGTTTTTT. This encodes CASRGTGRTGELFF.

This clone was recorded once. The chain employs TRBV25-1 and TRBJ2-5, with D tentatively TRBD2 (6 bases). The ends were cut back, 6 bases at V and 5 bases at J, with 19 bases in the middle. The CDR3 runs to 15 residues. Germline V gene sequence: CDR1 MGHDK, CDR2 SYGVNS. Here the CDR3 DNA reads TGTGCCAGCAGCCCTATACTAGCCCTGGGGGAGACCCAGTACTTC. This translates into CASSPILALGETQYF.

This chain's CDR3 is CASSIDSNNYGYTF. CDR3 nucleotide sequence: TGTGCCAGTAGTATCGACAGCAATAACTATGGCTACACCTTC. The chain couples TRBV19 to TRBJ1-2; a possible D gene is TRBD1 (5 bases). The germline gives CDR1 LNHDA, CDR2 SQIVND (reference sequence). Trimming took off 3 bases at V and 1 base at J, with 9 bases between the two ends. The CDR3 has 14 amino acids.

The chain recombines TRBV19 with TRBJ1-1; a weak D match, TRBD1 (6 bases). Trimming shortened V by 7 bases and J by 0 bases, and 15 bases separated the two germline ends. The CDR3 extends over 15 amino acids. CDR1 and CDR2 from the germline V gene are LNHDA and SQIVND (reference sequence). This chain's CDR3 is CASIKRGGMNTEAFF. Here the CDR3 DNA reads TGTGCCAGTATTAAGAGGGGGGGTATGAACACTGAAGCTTTCTTT.

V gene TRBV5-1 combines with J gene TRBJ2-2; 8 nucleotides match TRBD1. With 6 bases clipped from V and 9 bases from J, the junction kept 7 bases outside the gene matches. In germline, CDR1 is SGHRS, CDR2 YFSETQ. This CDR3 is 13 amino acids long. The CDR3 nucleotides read TGCGCCAGCAAGAAACCAGGGGGCAGGGAGCTGTTTTTT. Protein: CASKKPGGRELFF.

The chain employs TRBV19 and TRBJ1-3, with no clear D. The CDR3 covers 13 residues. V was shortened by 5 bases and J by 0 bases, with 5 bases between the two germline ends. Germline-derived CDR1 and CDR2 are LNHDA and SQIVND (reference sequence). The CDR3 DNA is TGTGCCAGTAGTTCAGACTCTGGAAACACCATATATTTT. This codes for CASSSDSGNTIYF.

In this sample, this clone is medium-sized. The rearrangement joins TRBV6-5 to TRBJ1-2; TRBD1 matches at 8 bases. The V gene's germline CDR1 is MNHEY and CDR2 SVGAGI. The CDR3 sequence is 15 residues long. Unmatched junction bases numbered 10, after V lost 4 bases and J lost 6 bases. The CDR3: CASSFQQGGGDGYTF. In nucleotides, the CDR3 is TGTGCCAGCAGTTTCCAACAGGGGGGAGGAGATGGCTACACCTTC.

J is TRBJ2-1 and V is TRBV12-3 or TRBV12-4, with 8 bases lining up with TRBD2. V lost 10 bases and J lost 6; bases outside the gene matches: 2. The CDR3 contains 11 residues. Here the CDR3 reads CATGGGNEQFF. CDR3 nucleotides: TGTGCCACCGGGGGGGGCAATGAGCAGTTCTTC.

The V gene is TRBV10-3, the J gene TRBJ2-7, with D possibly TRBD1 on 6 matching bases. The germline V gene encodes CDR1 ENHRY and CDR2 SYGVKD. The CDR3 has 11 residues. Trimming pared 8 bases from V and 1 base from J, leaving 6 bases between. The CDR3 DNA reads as TGTGCCATCCAGGGGTCCTACGAGCAGTACTTC. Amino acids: CAIQGSYEQYF.